This entry concerns a single T cell receptor beta chain. It lacks a known antigen. No clone much larger than this one lies a single base away; base qualities are absent. This sample is part of a study of regulatory and conventional T cells in breast cancer (dated by TCRdb to between 2015 and 2017). The V and J ends are trimmed by 6 bases and 0 bases, leaving 14 bases between them. The germline V gene provides CDR1 MRHNA and CDR2 SNTAGT. Inclusive of the bounding cysteine and phenylalanine, the CDR3 is 15 residues long. Only CDR3 DNA is held: 45 bases, read in frame from base 1. The library was made by PCR. Sequenced using a 454 GS FLX Titanium. TCRdb handled the public reads itself, with Q25 trimming in fastp and clone calling in MiXCR, and kept productive beta chains. Every CDR3 protein is listed once, alongside the most common genes and DNA of its rows. Recorded for this sample are around 1,400 distinct CDR3 sequences; approximately 78% of them occurred a single time. The top ten clones comprise less than 5% of the sample.

This TCR came from a male donor in good health. This chain is built from TRBV6-4 and TRBJ1-1; the best D guess is TRBD1, with 6 bases matching. The sequenced material came from regulatory T cells from blood. Here the CDR3 is given as CASRPSDRMNTEAFF. The bases read TGTGCCAGCAGGCCATCGGACAGAATGAACACTGAAGCTTTCTTT.